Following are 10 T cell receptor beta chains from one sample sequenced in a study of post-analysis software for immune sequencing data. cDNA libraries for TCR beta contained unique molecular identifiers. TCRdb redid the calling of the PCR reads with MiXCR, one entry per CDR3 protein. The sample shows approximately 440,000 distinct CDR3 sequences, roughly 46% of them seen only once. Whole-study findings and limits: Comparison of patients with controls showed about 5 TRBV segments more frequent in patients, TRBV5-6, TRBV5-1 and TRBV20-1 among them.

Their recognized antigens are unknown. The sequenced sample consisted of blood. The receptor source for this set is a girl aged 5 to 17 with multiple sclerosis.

CDR3: CSARMGQGMGNIQYF. The DNA for the CDR3 is TGCAGTGCTAGAATGGGACAGGGAATGGGAAACATTCAGTACTTC. The rearrangement links TRBV20-1 to TRBJ2-4, with TRBD1 matching over 9 bases. Per the germline V gene, CDR1 is DFQATT and CDR2 is SNEGSKA (reference sequence). The CDR3 has 15 residues. The trim removed 2 bases at V and 6 bases at J, leaving 8 bases unmatched.

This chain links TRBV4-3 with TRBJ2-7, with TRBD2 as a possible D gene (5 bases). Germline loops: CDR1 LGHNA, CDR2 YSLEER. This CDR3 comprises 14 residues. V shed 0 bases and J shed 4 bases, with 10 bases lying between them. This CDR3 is CASSQEWESYEQYF. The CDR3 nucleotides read TGCGCCAGCAGCCAAGAATGGGAGAGTTACGAGCAGTACTTC.

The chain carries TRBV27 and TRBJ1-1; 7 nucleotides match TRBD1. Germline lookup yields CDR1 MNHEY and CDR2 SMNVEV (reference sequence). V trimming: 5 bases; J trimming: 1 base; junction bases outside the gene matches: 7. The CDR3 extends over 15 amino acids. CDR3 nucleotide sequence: TGTGCCAGCAGTCTGACAGGGCAGGAGAACACTGAAGCTTTCTTT. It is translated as CASSLTGQENTEAFF.

The CDR3 is CASSLSSGGRTQYF. Written as DNA, the CDR3 is TGTGCCAGCAGCTTATCCTCAGGAGGGCGCACGCAGTATTTT. V and J are TRBV7-3 and TRBJ2-3, with D possibly TRBD2 on 6 matching bases. The CDR3 contains 14 residues. The germline CDR1 and CDR2 sequences are SGHTA and FQGTGA. V was clipped by 2 bases and J by 9 bases, with 15 bases between them.

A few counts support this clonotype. This chain's CDR3 is CASSLLGQAINEQFF. In DNA form, the CDR3 reads TGCGCCAGCAGCTTGTTGGGACAGGCCATCAATGAGCAGTTCTTC. The chain joins TRBV5-1 to TRBJ2-1; 8 nucleotides align to TRBD1. V shed 1 base and J 6 bases; nucleotides not matched to a gene: 6. This CDR3 region has 15 residues. Germline loops: CDR1 SGHRS, CDR2 YFSETQ.

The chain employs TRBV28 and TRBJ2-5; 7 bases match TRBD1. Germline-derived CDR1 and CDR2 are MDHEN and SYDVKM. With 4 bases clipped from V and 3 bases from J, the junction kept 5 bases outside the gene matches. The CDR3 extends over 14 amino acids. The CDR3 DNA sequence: TGTGCCAGCAGTTCCGGACAGGCCAAAGAGACCCAGTACTTC. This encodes CASSSGQAKETQYF.

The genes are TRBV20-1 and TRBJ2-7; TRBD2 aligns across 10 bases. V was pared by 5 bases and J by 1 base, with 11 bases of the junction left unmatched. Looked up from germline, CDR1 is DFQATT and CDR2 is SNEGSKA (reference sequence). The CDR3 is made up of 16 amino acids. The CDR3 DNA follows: TGCAGTGCTCCGACCGCTAGCGGGAGTTATTCCTACGAGCAGTACTTC. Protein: CSAPTASGSYSYEQYF.

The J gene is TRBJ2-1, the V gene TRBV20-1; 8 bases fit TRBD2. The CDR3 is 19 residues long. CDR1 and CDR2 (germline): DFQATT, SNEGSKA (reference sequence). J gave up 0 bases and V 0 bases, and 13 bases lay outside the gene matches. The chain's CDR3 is CSARDMVSSGGSSYNEQFF. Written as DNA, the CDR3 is TGCAGTGCTAGAGATATGGTTTCGAGCGGGGGTAGCTCCTACAATGAGCAGTTCTTC.

The CDR3 region is CASAGGLDTQYF. CDR3 bases: TGTGCCAGCGCGGGAGGGTTAGATACGCAGTATTTT. The chain joins TRBV28 to TRBJ2-3, with 9 bases lining up with TRBD2. CDR3 size: 12 residues. The V gene's germline CDR1 is MDHEN and CDR2 SYDVKM. Trimming cost V 8 bases and J 5 bases; bases outside gene matches: 2.

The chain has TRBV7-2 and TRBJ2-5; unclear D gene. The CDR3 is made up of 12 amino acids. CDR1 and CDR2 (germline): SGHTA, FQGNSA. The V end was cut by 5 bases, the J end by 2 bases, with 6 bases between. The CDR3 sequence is CASSGRQETQYF. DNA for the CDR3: TGTGCCAGCAGCGGCAGGCAAGAGACCCAGTACTTC.